This TCR beta chain was profiled in a study of OX40 agonist ivuxolimab in advanced cancers. For context, the study as a whole: Ivuxolimab was a fully human IgG2 agonistic monoclonal antibody targeting the costimulatory receptor OX40 (CD134). Of the approximately 50 dose-escalation patients, hepatocellular carcinoma was present in around 20, melanoma in roughly 15, renal cell carcinoma in 9 and head and neck cancer in 9. In the dose-escalation cohort, around 80% of patients were male, and the mean age was around 65 years with a range of roughly 23 to 79. Prior anti-PD-1, anti-PD-L1 or anti-CTLA-4 therapy was permitted, and approximately 39% of dose-escalation patients had received checkpoint inhibitors. The paper reports the monotherapy dose-escalation portion (N of about 54 patients) of the phase I ivuxolimab trial. Partial responses were achieved by three dose-escalation patients, of whom one had hepatocellular carcinoma and two had cutaneous melanoma. Intravenous ivuxolimab was administered to patients every 2 weeks at six dose levels: 0.01, 0.1, 0.3, 1.5, 3 and 10 mg/kg. Peripheral TCRbeta sequencing aimed to test whether ivuxolimab altered TCR sequence diversity and caused clonal T-cell expansion. Broader findings and caveats from the paper: In partial responders in the 0.1-3.0 mg/kg groups, normalized peripheral clonal expansion was found to be among the lowest, especially among CD8+ T cells. At doses from 0.1 to 3.0 mg/kg, clonal expansion was seen in both CD4+ and CD8+ blood T cells between baseline and week 6. Low levels of normalized T-cell clonal expansion were also seen in some patients who did not respond. After ivuxolimab, CD8+ T cells had more expanded clones than CD4+ T cells on average. The antigen specificity of the clonally expanded peripheral T cells was not determined.

About this clone itself: Its antigen is still unknown. Base-call qualities are not available, and no considerably larger clone is one nucleotide away.

The CDR3, from cysteine to phenylalanine, totals 17 residues. Of the read, only the CDR3 DNA is kept; its 51 bases are in frame from base 1. Reading the germline V gene gives CDR1 SNHLY and CDR2 FYNNEI. Clipping removes 4 bases from V and 2 bases from J, with 9 as the unmatched junction base count. Genomic DNA was isolated from the sorted cells so that the TCRbeta CDR3 region could be sequenced. TCRbeta CDR3 regions were sequenced using the immunoSEQ Assay. The source is immuneACCESS, and TCRdb retained only in-frame sequences with V and J called. Part of the clones is not carried over; for the studies checked, unresolved V genes explain less than half of this, and the remainder is unexplained. This sample holds tens of thousands of clones; roughly 85% were observed only once. Clones ranked in the top ten supply about 20% of the sample. Patients with a history of autoimmune disease or receiving systemic immunosuppression were excluded from the trial. In every dose cohort, peripheral blood was drawn for TCR sequencing at baseline, cycle 4 day 1, and cycle 7 day 1. The samples were drawn from a first-in-human, open-label, multicenter phase I dose-escalation trial of ivuxolimab. Adults with locally advanced or metastatic melanoma, renal cell, hepatocellular, or head and neck squamous cell carcinoma were enrolled in the trial. CD4+ and CD8+ T cells were sorted separately from peripheral blood before TCR sequencing.

Here the chain combines TRBV2 and TRBJ2-1, and 9 junction bases match TRBD2. The TCR was taken from an adult with an advanced solid tumor such as melanoma, head and neck, liver or kidney cancer. This specimen consisted of CD4+ or CD8+ T cells sorted from blood, obtained in a trial of the OX40 agonist ivuxolimab. The CDR3 reads CASSGDSGSSPYNEQFF. The base sequence is TGTGCCAGCAGTGGGGATAGCGGGAGTTCCCCCTACAATGAGCAGTTCTTC.